This record concerns one T cell receptor (beta chain) sequence. Its cognate antigen is unknown. The PCR was carried out with 60 Vbeta primers and 13 Jbeta primers. Produced via immunoSEQ multiplex PCR; TCRdb's table is partial and in-frame only. Of under 250,000 clones listed, 70% to 90% are singletons. The record originates from a study of cytomegalovirus exposure and HLA in healthy donors. Whole-study findings and limits: In vitro, a few CMV-associated chains proved specific for CMV antigens. Immune exposure was documented only through CMV serostatus.

The CDR3 runs 16 residues. Germline V gene sequence: CDR1 SGHTA, CDR2 FQGNSA. V was trimmed by 3 bases and J by 0 bases, leaving 13 bases between them. The TCR was taken from a human donor in good health. Input material: PBMCs. The chain joins TRBV7-2 to TRBJ2-3, with D maybe TRBD2 (6 bases). CDR3 nucleotides: TGTGCCAGCAGCTTTTCTAGCGTCTCTAGCACAGATACGCAGTATTTT. This gives the protein CASSFSSVSSTDTQYF. The whole variable domain, filled in from reference TRBV7-2 and TRBJ2-3, reads GAGVSQSPSNKVTEKGKDVELRCDPISGHTALYWYRQSLGQGLEFLIYFQGNSAPDKSGLPSDRFSAERTGGSVSTLTIQRTQQEDSAVYLCASSFSSVSSTDTQYFGPGTRLTVL.